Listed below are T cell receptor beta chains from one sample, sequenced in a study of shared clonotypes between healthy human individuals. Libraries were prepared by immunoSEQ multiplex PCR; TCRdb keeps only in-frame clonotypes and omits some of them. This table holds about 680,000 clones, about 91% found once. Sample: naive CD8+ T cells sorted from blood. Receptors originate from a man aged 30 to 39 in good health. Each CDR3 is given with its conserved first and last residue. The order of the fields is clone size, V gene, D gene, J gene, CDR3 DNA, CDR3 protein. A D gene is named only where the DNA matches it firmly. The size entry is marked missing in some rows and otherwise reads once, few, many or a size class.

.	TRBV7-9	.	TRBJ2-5	TGTGCCAGCAGCTACACCCCGCGGAAACCGAGCGAAGAGACCCAGTACTTC	CASSYTPRKPSEETQYF
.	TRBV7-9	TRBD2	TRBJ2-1	TGTGCCAGCAGTCCAACTAGCGGCCCCTACAATGAGCAGTTCTTC	CASSPTSGPYNEQFF
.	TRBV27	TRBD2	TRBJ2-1	TGTGCCAGCAGTACACCCCCCTGGCGGGAGGGCTTATGGAATGAGCAGTTCTTC	CASSTPPWREGLWNEQFF
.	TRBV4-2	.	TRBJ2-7	TGTGCCAGCAGCCAAGGAAAGTACGAGCAGTACTTC	CASSQGKYEQYF
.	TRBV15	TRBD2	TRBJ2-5	TGTGCCACAAGGGGTGGCCTAGCGGGAGGGCCGAGGGAGACCCAGTACTTC	CATRGGLAGGPRETQYF
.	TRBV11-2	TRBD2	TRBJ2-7	TGTGCCAGCAGCCTCGGGACTAGCGGGAGTTACGAGCAGTACTTC	CASSLGTSGSYEQYF
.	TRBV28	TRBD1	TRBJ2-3	TGTGCCAGCAGTTTCCCCTCCGACAGGGGTGGAAGCACAGATACGCAGTATTTT	CASSFPSDRGGSTDTQYF
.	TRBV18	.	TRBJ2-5	TGTGCCAGCTCACCTGAGGGAGGACCCGTCCAAGAGACCCAGTACTTC	CASSPEGGPVQETQYF
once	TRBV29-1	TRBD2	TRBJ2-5	TGCAGCGTTACCGTAGCGGGAGACCGCCAAGAGACCCAGTACTTC	CSVTVAGDRQETQYF
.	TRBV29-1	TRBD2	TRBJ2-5	TGCAGCGTTGTCCTAGCGGGAGAGGCCCAAGAGACCCAGTACTTC	CSVVLAGEAQETQYF
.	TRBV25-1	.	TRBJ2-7	TGTGCCAGCCGGACGGGAGACGAGCAGTACTTC	CASRTGDEQYF
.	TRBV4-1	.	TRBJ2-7	TGCGCCAGCAGCCAAGATAGCTACGAGCAGTACTTC	CASSQDSYEQYF
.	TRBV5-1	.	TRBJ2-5	TGCGCCAGCAGCCTCTACTCCAGGGATACGGAGACCCAGTACTTC	CASSLYSRDTETQYF
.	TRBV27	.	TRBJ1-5	TGTGCCAGCCGCCCGTCCCTAGGCAATCAGCCCCAGCATTTT	CASRPSLGNQPQHF
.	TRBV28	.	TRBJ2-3	TGTGCCAGCAGCCCACCATCGGACTACACAGATACGCAGTATTTT	CASSPPSDYTDTQYF
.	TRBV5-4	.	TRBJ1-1	TGTGCCAGCAGCCCCGAGATGAACACTGAAGCTTTCTTT	CASSPEMNTEAFF
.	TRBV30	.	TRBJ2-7	TGTGCCTGGAGTCATGCTTTATTTCTGGGCGAGCAGTACTTC	CAWSHALFLGEQYF
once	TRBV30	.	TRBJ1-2	TGTGCCTGGAGTGTAGGTGGCCGAGATGGCTACACCTTC	CAWSVGGRDGYTF
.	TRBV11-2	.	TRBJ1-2	TGTGCCAGCAGCTTAAACGGCAGGACTCCCTATGGCTACACCTTC	CASSLNGRTPYGYTF
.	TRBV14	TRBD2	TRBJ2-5	TGTGCCAGCAGCCAAGGGGCTAGCGGGGCCCCCCGGGAGACCCAGTACTTC	CASSQGASGAPRETQYF
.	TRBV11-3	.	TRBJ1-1	TGTGCCAGCAGCTCACGACAGTCCGCTGAAGCTTTCTTT	CASSSRQSAEAFF
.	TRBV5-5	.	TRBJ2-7	TGTGCCAGCAGCTTGGACCCCGACACGAACGAGCAGTACTTC	CASSLDPDTNEQYF
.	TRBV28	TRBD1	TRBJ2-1	TGTGCCAGCAGTTTCCCAGGGGGCCATGAGCAGTTCTTC	CASSFPGGHEQFF
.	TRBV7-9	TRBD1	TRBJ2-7	TGTGCCAGCAGCTTAGAGTGGGAGACAGGGTACGAGCAGTACTTC	CASSLEWETGYEQYF
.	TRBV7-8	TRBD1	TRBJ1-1	TGTGCCAGCAGCGGGTGGACAGGAGTGAACACTGAAGCTTTCTTT	CASSGWTGVNTEAFF
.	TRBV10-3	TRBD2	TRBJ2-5	TGTGCCATCAGTGCCGGGACCCGACTAGCGGGTGAAGAGACCCAGTACTTC	CAISAGTRLAGEETQYF
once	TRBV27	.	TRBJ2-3	TGTGCCAGCAGTTTATACATACTAGATACGCAGTATTTT	CASSLYILDTQYF
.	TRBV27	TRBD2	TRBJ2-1	TGTGCCAGCAGTCTCCAACTAGCGGAGCTATACAATGAGCAGTTCTTC	CASSLQLAELYNEQFF
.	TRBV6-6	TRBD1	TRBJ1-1	TGTGCCAGCAGCCTGGGACAGGGGATAGAAGCTTTCTTT	CASSLGQGIEAFF
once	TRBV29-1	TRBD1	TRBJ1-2	TGCAGCGTTGACAGGGGGATCTATGGCTACACCTTC	CSVDRGIYGYTF
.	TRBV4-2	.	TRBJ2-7	TGTGCCAGCAGCCAAGAGCAGGGAGCGAACTACGAGCAGTACTTC	CASSQEQGANYEQYF
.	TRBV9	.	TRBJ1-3	TGTGCCAGCAGCTTAGGAAGTTCTGGAAACACCATATATTTT	CASSLGSSGNTIYF